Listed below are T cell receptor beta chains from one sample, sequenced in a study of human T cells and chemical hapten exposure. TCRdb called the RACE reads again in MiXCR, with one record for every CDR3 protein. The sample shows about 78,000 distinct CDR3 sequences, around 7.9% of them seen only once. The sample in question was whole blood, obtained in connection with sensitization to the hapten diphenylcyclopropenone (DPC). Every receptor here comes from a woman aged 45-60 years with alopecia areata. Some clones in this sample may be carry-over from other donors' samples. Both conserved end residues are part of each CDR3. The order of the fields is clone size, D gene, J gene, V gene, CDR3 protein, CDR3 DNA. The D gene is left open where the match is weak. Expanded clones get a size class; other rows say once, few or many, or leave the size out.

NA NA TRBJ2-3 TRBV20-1 CSAITGGPDTQYF TGCAGTGCTATCACCGGGGGTCCAGATACGCAGTATTTT
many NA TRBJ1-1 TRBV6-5 CASSLGIRGTEAFF TGTGCCAGCAGTTTGGGGATTAGAGGCACTGAAGCTTTCTTT
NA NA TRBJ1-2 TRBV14 CASSQGPGSGYTF TGTGCCAGCAGCCAAGGGCCAGGGTCCGGCTACACCTTC
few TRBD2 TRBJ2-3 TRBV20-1 CSASGLAGGVDTQYF TGCAGTGCTTCAGGACTAGCGGGAGGTGTAGATACGCAGTATTTT
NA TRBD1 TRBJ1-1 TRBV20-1 CSARVGQSMNTEAFF TGCAGTGCTAGAGTGGGACAGAGCATGAACACTGAAGCTTTCTTT
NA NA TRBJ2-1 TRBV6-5 CASSYSGGGYNEQFF TGTGCCAGCAGTTACTCGGGAGGAGGTTACAATGAGCAGTTCTTC
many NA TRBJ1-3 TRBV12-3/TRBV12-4 CASSTFSGNTIYF TGTGCCAGCAGCACTTTCTCTGGAAACACCATATATTTT
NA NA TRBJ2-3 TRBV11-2 CASSSSFTDTQYF TGTGCCAGCAGCTCGAGTTTCACAGATACGCAGTATTTT
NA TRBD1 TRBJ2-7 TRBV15 CATSRQGANEQYF TGTGCCACCAGCAGACAGGGGGCCAACGAGCAGTACTTC
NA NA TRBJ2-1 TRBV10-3 CAISPGDIDEQFF TGTGCCATCAGCCCCGGGGATATCGATGAGCAGTTCTTC
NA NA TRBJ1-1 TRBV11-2 CASTGQINTEAFF TGTGCCAGCACCGGACAGATCAACACTGAAGCTTTCTTT
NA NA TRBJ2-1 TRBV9 CASSVEGREQFF TGTGCCAGCAGCGTAGAGGGTCGCGAGCAGTTCTTC
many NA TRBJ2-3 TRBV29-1 CSVGGVLLTDTQYF TGCAGCGTTGGGGGTGTGCTCCTGACAGATACGCAGTATTTT
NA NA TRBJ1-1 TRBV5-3 CARRKGVAEEAFF TGTGCCAGAAGAAAAGGGGTGGCAGAGGAAGCTTTCTTT
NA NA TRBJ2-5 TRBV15 CATSTFQETQYF TGTGCCACCAGCACCTTTCAGGAGACCCAGTACTTC
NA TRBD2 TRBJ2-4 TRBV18 CASSPAGAGIQYF TGTGCCAGCTCACCAGCGGGAGCGGGCATTCAGTACTTC
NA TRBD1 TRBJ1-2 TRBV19 CASRTPTGRGYTF TGTGCCAGTAGGACTCCGACAGGGCGGGGCTACACCTTC
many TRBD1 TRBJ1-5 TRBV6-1 CAGRQGAVGEPQHF TGTGCCGGTAGACAGGGGGCGGTCGGAGAGCCCCAGCATTTT
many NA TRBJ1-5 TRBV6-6 CASSPGLPNQPQHF TGTGCCAGCAGCCCGGGACTACCCAATCAGCCCCAGCATTTT
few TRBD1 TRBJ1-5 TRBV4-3 CASSQEFDRGYQPQHF TGCGCCAGCAGCCAAGAGTTTGACAGGGGGTACCAGCCCCAGCATTTT
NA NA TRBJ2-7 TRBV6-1 CASSEPGPYEQYF TGTGCCAGCAGTGAGCCAGGGCCCTACGAGCAGTACTTC
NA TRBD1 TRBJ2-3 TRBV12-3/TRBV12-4 CASSLGQGLDTQYF TGTGCCAGCAGCCTGGGACAGGGTCTAGATACGCAGTATTTT
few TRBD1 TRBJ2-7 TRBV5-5 CASSGRQGASYEQYF TGTGCCAGCAGCGGGAGACAGGGGGCTTCCTACGAGCAGTACTTC
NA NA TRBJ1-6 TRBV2 CASGTFTRGGRDSPLHF TGTGCCAGCGGAACCTTTACGAGGGGAGGACGGGATTCACCCCTCCACTTT
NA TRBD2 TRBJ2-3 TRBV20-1 CSAIRLGGRDTQYF TGCAGTGCTATCCGATTGGGGGGGAGGGATACGCAGTATTTT
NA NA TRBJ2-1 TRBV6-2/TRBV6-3 CASRLSVKFSYNEQFF TGTGCCAGCAGACTAAGCGTAAAATTCTCCTACAATGAGCAGTTCTTC
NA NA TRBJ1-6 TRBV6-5 CASSYSSLGASSYNSPLHF TGTGCCAGCAGTTACTCTAGCCTTGGGGCGAGCTCCTATAATTCACCCCTCCACTTT
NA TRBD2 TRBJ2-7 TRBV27 CASSLGGELAGEQYF TGTGCCAGCAGTTTAGGAGGGGAACTAGCGGGAGAGCAGTACTTC
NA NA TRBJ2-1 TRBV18 CASSQQDGAYNEQFF TGTGCCAGCTCGCAACAGGACGGAGCCTACAATGAGCAGTTCTTC
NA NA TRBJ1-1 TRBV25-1 CASSEATVNTEAFF TGTGCCAGCAGTGAGGCGACAGTGAACACTGAAGCTTTCTTT
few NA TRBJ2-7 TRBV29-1 CSVEGRGPSYEQYF TGCAGCGTTGAAGGGCGGGGACCTAGCTACGAGCAGTACTTC
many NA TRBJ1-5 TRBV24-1 CATSDRRDGPQHF TGTGCCACCAGTGATCGGAGGGATGGGCCCCAGCATTTT
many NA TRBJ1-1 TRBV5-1 CASSWPDAEAFF TGCGCCAGCAGCTGGCCGGACGCTGAAGCTTTCTTT
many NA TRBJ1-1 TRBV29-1 CSVGAIAIMNTEAFF TGCAGCGTTGGTGCTATCGCTATAATGAACACTGAAGCTTTCTTT
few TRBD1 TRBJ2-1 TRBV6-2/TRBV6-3 CASSYGTGNNEQFF TGTGCCAGCAGTTACGGGACAGGGAACAATGAGCAGTTCTTC
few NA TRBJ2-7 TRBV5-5 CASSFDSSWYF TGTGCCAGCAGCTTCGACAGTAGTTGGTACTTC
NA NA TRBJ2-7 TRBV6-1 CASSEASNSYEQYF TGTGCCAGCAGTGAAGCGAGCAACTCCTACGAGCAGTACTTC
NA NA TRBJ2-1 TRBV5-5 CASSVGASYNEQFF TGTGCCAGCAGCGTGGGGGCTTCCTACAATGAGCAGTTCTTC
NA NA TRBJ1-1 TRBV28 CASRVGSTEAFF TGTGCCAGCAGAGTGGGGTCCACTGAAGCTTTCTTT
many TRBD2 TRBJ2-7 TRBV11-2 CASSLEGSGRAEQYF TGTGCCAGCAGCTTAGAAGGTAGCGGGAGGGCCGAGCAGTACTTC
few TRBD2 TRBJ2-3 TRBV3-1 CASSQDLLAGVTDTQYF TGTGCCAGCAGCCAAGATCTACTAGCGGGAGTGACAGATACGCAGTATTTT
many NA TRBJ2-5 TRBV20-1 CSARAAGRETQYF TGCAGTGCCCGGGCTGCGGGAAGGGAGACCCAGTACTTC
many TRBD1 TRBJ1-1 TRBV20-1 CSGGDSLNTEAFF TGCAGTGGAGGGGACAGTTTGAACACTGAAGCTTTCTTT
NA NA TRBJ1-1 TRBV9 CASSPGSRGTEAFF TGTGCCAGCAGCCCCGGAAGTCGGGGCACTGAAGCTTTCTTT
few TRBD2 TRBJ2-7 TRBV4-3 CASSHSVAGGYEQYF TGCGCCAGCAGCCATTCAGTAGCGGGAGGTTACGAGCAGTACTTC
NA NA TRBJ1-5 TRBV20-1 CSARDGVVGNQPQHF TGCAGTGCTAGAGACGGGGTCGTCGGCAATCAGCCCCAGCATTTT
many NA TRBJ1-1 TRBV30 CAWTNWEGQHLEAFF TGTGCCTGGACCAATTGGGAAGGGCAGCATCTTGAAGCTTTCTTT
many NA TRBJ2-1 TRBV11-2 CASSLIGGPQFF TGTGCCAGCAGCTTAATTGGCGGGCCCCAGTTCTTC
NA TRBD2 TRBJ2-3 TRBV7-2 CASRSSGGPPYF TGTGCCAGCAGATCAAGCGGGGGGCCACCGTATTTT
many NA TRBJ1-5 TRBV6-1 CASSDGGTNQPQHF TGTGCCAGCAGTGACGGGGGAACCAATCAGCCCCAGCATTTT
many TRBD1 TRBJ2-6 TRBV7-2 CASTQWAGGSGANVLTF TGTGCCAGCACCCAATGGGCAGGGGGCTCTGGGGCCAACGTCCTGACTTTC
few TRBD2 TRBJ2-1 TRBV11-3 CASSPGLALNEQFF TGTGCCAGCAGCCCGGGACTAGCGCTCAATGAGCAGTTCTTC
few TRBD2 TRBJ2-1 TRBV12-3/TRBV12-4 CASSQLAGANEQFF TGTGCCAGCAGTCAGCTAGCGGGGGCTAATGAGCAGTTCTTC